Below, 8 T cell receptor beta chains from the same sample are listed, as sequenced in a study of prognosis after radiotherapy for stage I lung cancer. With two-round multiplex PCR, TCR beta CDR3 sequences were amplified from genomic DNA. First-round PCR, the initial amplification, used primers specific to each TRBV and TRBJ gene. MiXCR, run by TCRdb on the multiplex PCR reads, gives a single entry per CDR3 protein. Among around 30,000 distinct CDR3 sequences listed, about 32% were seen once. The specimen was PBMCs, collected before or after stereotactic body radiation therapy (not recorded which). The receptor set was obtained from a donor aged 50 or older with non-small cell lung cancer.

This clonotype was seen ten or more times. J is TRBJ1-5 and V is TRBV20-1; D is possibly TRBD1 (5 bases). Per germline, CDR1 DFQATT and CDR2 SNEGSKA (reference sequence). The CDR3 consists of 15 residues. The V end was cut by 4 bases, the J end by 0 bases, with 13 bases between. This CDR3 is CSATPTGYSNQPQHF. The DNA of the CDR3 is TGCAGTGCTACCCCTACAGGTTATAGCAATCAGCCCCAGCATTTT.

This clonotype was counted at least ten times. The chain links TRBV9 to TRBJ1-3; D ambiguous. CDR1 and CDR2 (germline): SGDLS, YYNGEE. Trimming left V 4 bases short and J 1 base short, with 24 bases between. The CDR3 loop spans 19 amino acids. CDR3 protein: CASSSATGLIGGSGNTIYF. For the CDR3, the DNA is TGTGCCAGCAGCTCAGCTACTGGTCTTATCGGCGGATCTGGAAACACCATATATTTT.

In its sample, this clonotype was seen many times. The V and J genes are TRBV7-9 and TRBJ2-5; D possibly corresponds to TRBD1 (6 bases). This CDR3 spans 15 amino acids. V shed 4 bases and J shed 5 bases, with 17 bases lying between them. From germline, CDR1 is SEHNR and CDR2 FQNEAQ (reference sequence). CDR3 loop: CASSSDRNTGETQYF. Here the CDR3 DNA reads TGTGCCAGCAGCTCGGACAGAAATACTGGGGAGACCCAGTACTTC.

V is TRBV20-1 and J is TRBJ1-1; D not certain. The CDR3 runs 14 residues. V was cut by 4 bases and J by 2 bases, with 14 bases left in between. CDR1 DFQATT and CDR2 SNEGSKA come from the germline V gene (reference sequence). CDR3: CSAKMRVVNTEAFF. DNA of the CDR3: TGCAGTGCTAAGATGAGGGTCGTAAACACTGAAGCTTTCTTT.

Many counts were recorded for this clonotype. V and J are TRBV11-2 and TRBJ2-5; 8 bases are shared with TRBD1. This CDR3 has 14 amino acids. The germline CDR1 and CDR2 sequences are SGHAT and FQNNGV. J was trimmed by 5 bases and V by 3 bases; bases with no gene match: 5. The DNA for the CDR3 is TGTGCCAGCAGCTTCGACAGGGGCCGGGAGACCCAGTACTTC. Encoded protein: CASSFDRGRETQYF. The full variable domain, rest sourced from reference TRBV11-2 and TRBJ2-5, is EAGVAQSPRYKIIEKRQSVAFWCNPISGHATLYWYQQILGQGPKLLIQFQNNGVVDDSQLPKDRFSAERLKGVDSTLKIQPAKLEDSAVYLCASSFDRGRETQYFGPGTRLLVL.

In this sample, this clonotype turned up many times. The CDR3 reads CASTPQGANYGYTF. The CDR3 DNA reads as TGTGCCAGCACCCCTCAGGGGGCAAACTATGGCTACACCTTC. J is TRBJ1-2 and V is TRBV6-1; 8 bases are shared with TRBD1. The CDR3 runs 14 residues. V was clipped by 7 bases and J by 2 bases; unmatched bases: 6. The germline V gene has CDR1 MNHNS and CDR2 SASEGT.

This clonotype was counted at least ten times. The V gene is TRBV20-1, the J gene TRBJ2-2, with 7 positions matching TRBD1. The CDR3 length is 13 residues. With 4 bases clipped from V and 7 bases from J, the junction kept 6 bases outside the gene matches. From germline, CDR1 is DFQATT and CDR2 SNEGSKA (reference sequence). In nucleotides, the CDR3 is TGCAGTGCTAAAAAACAGGGGCTCGGGGAGCTGTTTTTT. Amino acid sequence: CSAKKQGLGELFF.

This clonotype was seen at least ten times. The gene calls are TRBV19 and TRBJ1-4; D perhaps matches TRBD1 (6 bases). V was shortened by 3 bases and J by 0 bases, with 17 bases between the two germline ends. The CDR3 runs 18 residues. Germline V gives CDR1 LNHDA, CDR2 SQIVND (reference sequence). CDR3 region: CASSIRQVITATNEKLFF. The CDR3 DNA follows: TGTGCCAGTAGTATCCGACAGGTGATCACAGCAACTAATGAAAAACTGTTTTTT.